This TCR beta chain was profiled in a study of TIL therapy for anti-PD-1-resistant metastatic lung cancer. Background on the study: Tumors were harvested before any PD-1/PD-L1 blockade. Study observations and caveats: TIL clonotype persistence in blood showed no apparent association with response.

Per the germline V gene, CDR1 is MGHRA and CDR2 is YSYEKL. Germline trimming cut 2 bases from V and 5 bases from J; bases unmatched to any gene: 7. The CDR3 runs to 15 residues. This was the immunoSEQ v3 assay. Survey-level samples got around 2.1 million read pairs; deep-level samples got about 5-6.5 million. Clones were sequenced by immunoSEQ multiplex PCR, and TCRdb holds only the in-frame ones, with some missing. This table has roughly 20,000 clones, 83% appearing once. Remarks on this clone: Its specificity is not known.

Time point described: pre-treatment sample, taken before nivolumab and TIL therapy. The material was blood, obtained at baseline. This chain links TRBV4-1 with TRBJ2-7; 9 bases map to TRBD1. The sequence was collected from a person aged 25 to 80 with non-small cell lung cancer. The CDR3 spells CASSQMGQGFNEQYF. Written as DNA, the CDR3 is TGCGCCAGCAGCCAAATGGGACAGGGATTTAACGAGCAGTACTTC.